The 2 T cell receptor beta chains listed next were all sequenced from one sample in a study of control samples from healthy donors and cancer patients. Here immunoSEQ multiplex PCR was the method, and the copy in TCRdb shows in-frame clones only, minus some. The table records 150,000 to 190,000 clones, 93% of them present only once. The specimen sequenced was blood. Receptor source: a man aged 45 to 65 in good health.

The genes are TRBV11-2 and TRBJ1-5; tentative D call: TRBD1 (5 bases). The length of the CDR3 is 15 residues. The germline V and J ends were trimmed by 6 bases and 4 bases, with 16 bases remaining between them. Germline CDR1 reads SGHAT; CDR2 reads FQNNGV. Written as DNA, the CDR3 is TGTGCCAGCAGTCGTACGGGGGATGATAATCAGCCCCAGCATTTT. Its translation is CASSRTGDDNQPQHF.

This sequence joins TRBV3-1 (or the pseudogene TRBV3-2) and TRBJ2-1, with TRBD2 matching over 11 bases. V was clipped by 4 bases and J by 7 bases; unmatched bases: 6. The germline V gene has CDR1 LGHDT and CDR2 YNNKEL (reference sequence). This CDR3 has 15 residues. CDR3 sequence reads: CASSPTSGEGNEQFF. CDR3 bases: TGTGCCAGCAGCCCGACTAGCGGGGAGGGGAATGAGCAGTTCTTC.